This T cell receptor (beta chain) derives from a study of metastatic and nonmetastatic thyroid tumors. General study findings and limits: According to reports, the diversity of TCR beta was significantly higher in malignant thyroid tumors than in benign nodules, and this held in both blood and tumor samples.

Original data processing: The distant-metastasis classifier for papillary thyroid cancer was built from CDR3 differences across clinicopathological groups. TCRdb reprocessed the PCR reads using MiXCR. It is TCRdb's table, rather than the study itself, that gives the V and J calls and clone size. The sample lists about 11,000 clones; under 35% were seen once. Ahead of thyroid surgery, no patient had received treatment of any kind. V was trimmed by 4 bases and J by 0 bases, leaving 10 bases between them. Germline V gene data show CDR1 as MGHRA and CDR2 as YSYEKL. The CDR3 runs to 15 residues. Concerning this clone: What it recognizes is unknown.

The sample was tumor tissue. The clonotype comes from a female donor with papillary thyroid cancer or a benign thyroid nodule (not recorded which). Some clones in this sample may be carry-over from other donors' samples. V usage is TRBV4-1 and J usage is TRBJ1-5; unclear D gene. CDR3 protein: CASSPGLYSNQPQHF. The DNA of the CDR3 is TGCGCCAGCAGCCCAGGCCTTTATAGCAATCAGCCCCAGCATTTT.